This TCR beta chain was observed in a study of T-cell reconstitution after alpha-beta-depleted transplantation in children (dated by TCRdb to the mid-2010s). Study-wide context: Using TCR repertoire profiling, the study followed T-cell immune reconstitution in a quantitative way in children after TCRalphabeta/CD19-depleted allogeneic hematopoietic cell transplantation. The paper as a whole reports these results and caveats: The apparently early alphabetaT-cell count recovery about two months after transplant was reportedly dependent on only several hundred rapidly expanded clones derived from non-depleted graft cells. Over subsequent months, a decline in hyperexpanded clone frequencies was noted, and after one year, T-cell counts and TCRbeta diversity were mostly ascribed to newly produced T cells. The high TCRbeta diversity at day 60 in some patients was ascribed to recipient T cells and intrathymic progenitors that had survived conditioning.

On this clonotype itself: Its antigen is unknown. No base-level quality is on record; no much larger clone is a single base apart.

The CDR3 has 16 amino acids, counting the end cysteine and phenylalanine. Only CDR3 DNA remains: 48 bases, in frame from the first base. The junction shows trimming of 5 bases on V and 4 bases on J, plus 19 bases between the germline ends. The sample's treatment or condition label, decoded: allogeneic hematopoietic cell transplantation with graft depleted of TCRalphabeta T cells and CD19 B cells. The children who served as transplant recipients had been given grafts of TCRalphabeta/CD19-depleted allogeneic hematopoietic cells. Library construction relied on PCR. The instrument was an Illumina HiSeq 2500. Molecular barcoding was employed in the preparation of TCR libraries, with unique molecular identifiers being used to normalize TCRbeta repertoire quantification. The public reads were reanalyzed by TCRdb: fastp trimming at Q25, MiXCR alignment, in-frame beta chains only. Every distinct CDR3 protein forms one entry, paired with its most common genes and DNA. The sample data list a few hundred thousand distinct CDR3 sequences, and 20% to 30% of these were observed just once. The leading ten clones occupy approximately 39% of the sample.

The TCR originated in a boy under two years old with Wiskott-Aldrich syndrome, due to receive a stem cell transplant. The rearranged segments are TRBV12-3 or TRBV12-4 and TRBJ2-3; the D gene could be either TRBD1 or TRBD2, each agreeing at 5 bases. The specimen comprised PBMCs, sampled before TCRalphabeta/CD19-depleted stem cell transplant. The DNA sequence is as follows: TGTGCCAGCAGTCGGGGAATCAGGGTCATGCCAGATACGCAGTATTTT. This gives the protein CASSRGIRVMPDTQYF.